This T cell receptor beta chain was identified during a study of long-term antiretroviral therapy in people with HIV. The study, taken as a whole, reports: Despite increasing after ART, diversity remained lower than that of transplant donor controls. Repertoires with HIV possessed tighter CDR3 length spans than those of controls.

The assay used was immunoSEQ (version v3.0), run at survey level. The repertoire was sequenced with immunoSEQ multiplex PCR; TCRdb's copy has only in-frame clones and lacks some. The sample includes about 21,000 clones, just over 90% of them seen just once. Two or more post-ART PBMC samples, plus at least one pre-ART sample, were available for each donor. CDR1 SGHVS and CDR2 FQNEAQ come from the germline V gene. The CDR3 sequence is 13 residues long. The V end was cut by 4 bases, the J end by 2 bases, with 7 bases between. This clone has more than one count but fewer than ten. Its antigen is currently unknown.

This receptor was taken from a woman aged 30 to 39 with HIV. The sample in question was unsorted PBMCs, obtained roughly 4.2 years before starting antiretroviral therapy. V gene TRBV7-8 combines with J gene TRBJ2-3, with no clear D. CDR3 DNA: TGTGCCAGCAGCTCCTTCCTCACAGATACGCAGTATTTT. Translation: CASSSFLTDTQYF. The full variable domain, with the rest looked up from reference TRBV7-8 and TRBJ2-3, is GAGVSQSPRYKVAKRGQDVALRCDPISGHVSLFWYQQALGQGPEFLTYFQNEAQLDKSGLPSDRFFAERPEGSVSTLKIQRTQQEDSAVYLCASSSFLTDTQYFGPGTRLTVL.